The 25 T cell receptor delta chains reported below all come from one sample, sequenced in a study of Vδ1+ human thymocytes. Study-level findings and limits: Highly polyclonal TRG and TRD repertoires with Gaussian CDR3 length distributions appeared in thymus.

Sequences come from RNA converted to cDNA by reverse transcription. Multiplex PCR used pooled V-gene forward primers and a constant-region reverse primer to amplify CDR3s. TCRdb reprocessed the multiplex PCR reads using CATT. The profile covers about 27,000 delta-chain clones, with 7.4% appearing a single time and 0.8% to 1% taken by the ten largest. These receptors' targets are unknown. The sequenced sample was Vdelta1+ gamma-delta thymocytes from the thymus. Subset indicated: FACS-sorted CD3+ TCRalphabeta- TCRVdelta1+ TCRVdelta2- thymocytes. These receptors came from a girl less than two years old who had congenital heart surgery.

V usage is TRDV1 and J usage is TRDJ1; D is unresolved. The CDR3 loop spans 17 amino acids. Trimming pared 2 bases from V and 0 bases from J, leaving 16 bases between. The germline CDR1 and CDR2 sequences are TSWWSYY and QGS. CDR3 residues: CALGEEGRGTNTDKLIF. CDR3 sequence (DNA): TGTGCTCTTGGGGAAGAGGGTCGCGGGACAAACACCGATAAACTCATCTTT.

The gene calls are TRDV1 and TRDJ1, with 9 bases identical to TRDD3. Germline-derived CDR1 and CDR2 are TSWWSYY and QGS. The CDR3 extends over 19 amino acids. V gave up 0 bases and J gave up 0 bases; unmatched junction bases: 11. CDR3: CALGELGGGDTAYTDKLIF. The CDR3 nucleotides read TGTGCTCTTGGGGAACTGGGAGGTGGGGATACGGCCTACACCGATAAACTCATCTTT.

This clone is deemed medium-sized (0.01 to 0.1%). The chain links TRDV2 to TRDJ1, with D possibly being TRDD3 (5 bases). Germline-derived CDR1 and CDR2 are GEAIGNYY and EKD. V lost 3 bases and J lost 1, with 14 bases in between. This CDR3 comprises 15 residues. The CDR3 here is CACDPPLTGTDKLIF. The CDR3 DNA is TGTGCCTGTGACCCACCTCTCACTGGCACCGATAAACTCATCTTT.

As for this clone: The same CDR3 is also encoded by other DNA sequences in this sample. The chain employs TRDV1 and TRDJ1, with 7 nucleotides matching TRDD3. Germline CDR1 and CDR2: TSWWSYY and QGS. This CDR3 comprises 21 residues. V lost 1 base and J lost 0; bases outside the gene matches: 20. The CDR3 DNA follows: TGTGCTCTTGGGGAACCCACACTTCGTGCCTGGGGGCGGCTGTACACCGATAAACTCATCTTT. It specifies CALGEPTLRAWGRLYTDKLIF.

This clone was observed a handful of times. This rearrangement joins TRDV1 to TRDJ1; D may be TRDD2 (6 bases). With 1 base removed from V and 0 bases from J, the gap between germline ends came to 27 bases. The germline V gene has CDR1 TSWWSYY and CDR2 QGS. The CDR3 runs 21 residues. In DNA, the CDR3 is TGTGCTCTTGGGGAACCCCCCCTCGGTACTCCTACGGAAAGGTACACCGATAAACTCATCTTT. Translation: CALGEPPLGTPTERYTDKLIF.

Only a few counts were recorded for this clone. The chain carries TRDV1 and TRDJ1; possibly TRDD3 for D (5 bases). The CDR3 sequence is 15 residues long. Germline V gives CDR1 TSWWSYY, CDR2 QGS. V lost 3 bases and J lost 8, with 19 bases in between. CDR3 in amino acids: CALGDLFEKGTKLIF. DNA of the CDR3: TGTGCTCTTGGGGACCTTTTTGAGAAGGGGACAAAACTCATCTTT.

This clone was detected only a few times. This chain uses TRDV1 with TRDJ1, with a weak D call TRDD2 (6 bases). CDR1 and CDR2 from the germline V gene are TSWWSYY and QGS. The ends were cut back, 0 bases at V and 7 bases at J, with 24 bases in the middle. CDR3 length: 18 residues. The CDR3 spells CALGELSGPSPIVGKLIF. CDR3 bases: TGTGCTCTTGGGGAACTATCGGGACCTTCCCCGATCGTAGGTAAACTCATCTTT.

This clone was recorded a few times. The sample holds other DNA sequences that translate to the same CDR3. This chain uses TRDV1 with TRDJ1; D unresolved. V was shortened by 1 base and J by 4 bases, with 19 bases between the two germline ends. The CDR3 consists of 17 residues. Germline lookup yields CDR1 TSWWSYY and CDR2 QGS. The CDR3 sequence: CALGERLRSPQYDKLIF. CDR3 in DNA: TGTGCTCTTGGGGAACGCCTGCGGTCACCACAGTACGATAAACTCATCTTT.

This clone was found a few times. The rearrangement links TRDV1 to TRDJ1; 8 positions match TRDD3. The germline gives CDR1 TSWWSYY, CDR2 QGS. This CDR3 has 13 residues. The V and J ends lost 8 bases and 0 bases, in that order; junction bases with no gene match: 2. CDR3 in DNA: TGTGCTCTTAAGGGGGATAACACCGATAAACTCATCTTT. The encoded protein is CALKGDNTDKLIF.

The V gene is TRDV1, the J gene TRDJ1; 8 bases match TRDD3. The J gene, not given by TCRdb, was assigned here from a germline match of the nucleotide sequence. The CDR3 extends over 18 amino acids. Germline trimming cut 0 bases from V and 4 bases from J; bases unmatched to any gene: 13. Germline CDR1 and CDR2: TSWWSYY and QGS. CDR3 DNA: TGTGCTCTTGGGGAACTAGTCCAGGACTGGGGGTTTGACGATAAACTCATCTTT. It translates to CALGELVQDWGFDDKLIF.

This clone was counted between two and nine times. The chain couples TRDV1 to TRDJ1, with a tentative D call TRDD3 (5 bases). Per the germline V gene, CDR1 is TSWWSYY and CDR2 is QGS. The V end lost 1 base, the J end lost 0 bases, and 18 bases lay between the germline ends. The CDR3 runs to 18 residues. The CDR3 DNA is TGTGCTCTTGGGGAACGGGGGTTCTATTCCCATTACACCGATAAACTCATCTTT. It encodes CALGERGFYSHYTDKLIF.

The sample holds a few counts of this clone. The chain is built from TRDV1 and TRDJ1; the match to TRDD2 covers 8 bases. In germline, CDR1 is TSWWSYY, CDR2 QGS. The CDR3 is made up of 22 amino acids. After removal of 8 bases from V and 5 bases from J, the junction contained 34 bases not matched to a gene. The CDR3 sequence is CALSPPTSYVGWGGVCRDKLIF. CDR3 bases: TGTGCTCTTAGCCCCCCTACTTCCTACGTGGGCTGGGGTGGGGTCTGTAGAGATAAACTCATCTTT.

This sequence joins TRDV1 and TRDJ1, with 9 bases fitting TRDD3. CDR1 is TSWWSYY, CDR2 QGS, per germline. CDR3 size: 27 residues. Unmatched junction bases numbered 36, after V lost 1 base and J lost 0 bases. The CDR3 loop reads CALGERTGREDAQMVLGTGGHTDKLIF. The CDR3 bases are TGTGCTCTTGGGGAACGGACCGGACGGGAGGACGCTCAAATGGTCCTTGGTACTGGGGGACACACCGATAAACTCATCTTT.

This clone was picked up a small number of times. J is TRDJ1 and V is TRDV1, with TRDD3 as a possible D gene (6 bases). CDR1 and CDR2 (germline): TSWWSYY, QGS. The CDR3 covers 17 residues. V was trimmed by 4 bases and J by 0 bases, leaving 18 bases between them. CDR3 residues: CALGVTMGGPYTDKLIF. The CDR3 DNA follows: TGTGCTCTTGGGGTTACAATGGGGGGGCCGTACACCGATAAACTCATCTTT.

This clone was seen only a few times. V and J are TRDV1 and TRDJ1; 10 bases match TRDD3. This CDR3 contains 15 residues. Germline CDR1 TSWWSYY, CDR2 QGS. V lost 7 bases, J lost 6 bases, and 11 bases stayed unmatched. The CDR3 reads CALDPPALGDHKLIF. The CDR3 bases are TGTGCTCTTGATCCCCCCGCACTGGGGGATCATAAACTCATCTTT.

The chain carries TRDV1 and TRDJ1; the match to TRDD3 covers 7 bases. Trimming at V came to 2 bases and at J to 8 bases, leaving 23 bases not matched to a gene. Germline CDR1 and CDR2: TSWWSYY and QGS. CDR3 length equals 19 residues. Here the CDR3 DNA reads TGTGCTCTTGGGGAAAAAAATTTAGGACTGGGGCACCCCGACCGGAAACTCATCTTT. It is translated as CALGEKNLGLGHPDRKLIF.

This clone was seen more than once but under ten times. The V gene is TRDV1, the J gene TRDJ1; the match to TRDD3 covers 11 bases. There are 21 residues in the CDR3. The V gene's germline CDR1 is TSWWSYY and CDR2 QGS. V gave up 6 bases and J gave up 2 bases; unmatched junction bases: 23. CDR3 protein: CALGVNPSTRWGIRGTDKLIF. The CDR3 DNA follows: TGTGCTCTTGGAGTAAACCCCAGTACGAGGTGGGGGATACGAGGGACCGATAAACTCATCTTT.

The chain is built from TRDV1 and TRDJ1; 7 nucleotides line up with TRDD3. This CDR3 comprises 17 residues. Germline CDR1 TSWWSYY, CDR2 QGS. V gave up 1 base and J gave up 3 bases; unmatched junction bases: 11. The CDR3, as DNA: TGTGCTCTTGGGGAACATCGGGGGGGATCGGGGTCCGATAAACTCATCTTT. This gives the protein CALGEHRGGSGSDKLIF.

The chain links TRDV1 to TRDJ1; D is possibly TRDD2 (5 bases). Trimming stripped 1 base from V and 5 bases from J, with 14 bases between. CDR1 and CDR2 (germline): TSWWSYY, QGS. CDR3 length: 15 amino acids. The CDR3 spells CALGEPLSSRDKLIF. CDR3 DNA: TGTGCTCTTGGGGAACCGCTTTCCTCTCGGGATAAACTCATCTTT.

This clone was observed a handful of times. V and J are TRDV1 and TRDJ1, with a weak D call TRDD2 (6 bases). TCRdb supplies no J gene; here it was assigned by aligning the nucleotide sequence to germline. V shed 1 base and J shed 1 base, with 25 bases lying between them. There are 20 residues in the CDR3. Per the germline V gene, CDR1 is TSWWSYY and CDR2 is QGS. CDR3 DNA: TGTGCTCTTGGGGAACGGCCTCCTACCCTACACAGGGGGCGCACCGATAAACTCATCTTT. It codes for CALGERPPTLHRGRTDKLIF.

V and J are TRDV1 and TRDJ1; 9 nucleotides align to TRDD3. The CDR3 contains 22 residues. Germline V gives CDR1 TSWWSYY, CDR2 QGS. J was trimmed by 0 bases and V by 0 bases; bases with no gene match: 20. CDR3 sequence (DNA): TGTGCTCTTGGGGAACTAGTTGGTCCTACGGGGGATACTCGACTCGACACCGATAAACTCATCTTT. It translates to CALGELVGPTGDTRLDTDKLIF.

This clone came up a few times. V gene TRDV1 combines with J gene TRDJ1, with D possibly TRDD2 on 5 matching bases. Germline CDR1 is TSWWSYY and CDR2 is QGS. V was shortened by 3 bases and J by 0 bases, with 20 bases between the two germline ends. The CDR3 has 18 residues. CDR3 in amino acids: CALGEPFGLKRYTDKLIF. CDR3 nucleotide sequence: TGTGCTCTTGGGGAGCCCTTCGGCTTAAAGAGGTACACCGATAAACTCATCTTT.

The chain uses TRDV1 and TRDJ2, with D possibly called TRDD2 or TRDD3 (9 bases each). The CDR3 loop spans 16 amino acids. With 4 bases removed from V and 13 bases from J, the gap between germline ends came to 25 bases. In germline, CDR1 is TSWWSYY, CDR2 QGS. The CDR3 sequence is CALGGLPTDWGNPLFF. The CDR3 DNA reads TGTGCTCTTGGGGGCCTTCCTACTGACTGGGGGAACCCACTCTTCTTT.

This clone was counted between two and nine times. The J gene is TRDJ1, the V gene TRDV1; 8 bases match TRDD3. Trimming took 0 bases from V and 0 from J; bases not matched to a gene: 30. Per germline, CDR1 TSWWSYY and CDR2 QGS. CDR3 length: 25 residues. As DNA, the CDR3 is TGTGCTCTTGGGGAACTAGGCTCCTTTTTAATTGCTACGACGCGCCTGGGGGAGGACACCGATAAACTCATCTTT. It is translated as CALGELGSFLIATTRLGEDTDKLIF.

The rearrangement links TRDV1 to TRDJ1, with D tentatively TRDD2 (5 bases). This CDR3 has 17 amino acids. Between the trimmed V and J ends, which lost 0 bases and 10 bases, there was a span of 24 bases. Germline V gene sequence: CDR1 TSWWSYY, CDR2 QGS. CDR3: CALGELVPLFPLGTLIF. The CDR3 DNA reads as TGTGCTCTTGGGGAACTAGTCCCACTCTTCCCCCTCGGTACACTCATCTTT.